This TCR beta chain was captured in a study of cytomegalovirus exposure and HLA in healthy donors. Study as a whole: A prior analysis found about 110 million unique TCR beta sequences from around 190 million T cells.

The PCR ran on 60 Vbeta and 13 Jbeta primers. Method: immunoSEQ multiplex PCR; TCRdb's copy keeps in-frame clones and lacks some. Seen here are 54,000 or so clones, about 70% observed once, and the top ten hold roughly a fifth. With 4 bases removed from V and 1 base from J, the gap between germline ends came to 14 bases. This CDR3 contains 16 residues. CDR1 SGDLS and CDR2 YYNGEE come from the germline V gene. The clonotype was recovered from a woman between 55 and 75 years old in good health and CMV-seropositive. This sequence joins TRBV9 and TRBJ2-2; D uncertain. The specimen sequenced was PBMCs. The CDR3 region is CASSFRVGLNTGELFF. The CDR3 DNA reads as TGTGCCAGCAGCTTCCGAGTGGGCCTGAACACCGGGGAGCTGTTTTTT.